This TCR beta chain appears in the sequencing data of a study of long-term antiretroviral therapy in people with HIV. Runs used v3.0 of the immunoSEQ assay and were done at survey level. Here immunoSEQ multiplex PCR was the method, and the copy in TCRdb shows in-frame clones only, minus some. Of 20,000 to 25,000 clones listed, approximately 79% are singletons. With respect to this clone: Its antigen is undetermined.

Study-wide results and caveats: Controls exceeded HIV repertoires in CDR3 length range.

V was trimmed by 2 bases and J by 1 base, leaving 9 bases between them. Germline V gives CDR1 SGHNT, CDR2 YYREEE (reference sequence). The CDR3 has 14 amino acids. This sequence originates from a woman between 40 and 50 years old with HIV. The V gene is TRBV5-4, the J gene TRBJ1-1, with D perhaps matching TRBD1 (5 bases). Sequencing used unsorted PBMCs, obtained 1.2 years after starting antiretroviral therapy. This CDR3 reads CASSFSGGNTEAFF. The CDR3, as DNA: TGTGCCAGCAGCTTTTCTGGGGGGAACACTGAAGCTTTCTTT.